This TCR beta chain is from a study of cytomegalovirus exposure and HLA in healthy donors (dated 2017 in TCRdb). Broadly, across the study: In an earlier analysis of approximately 640 of the donors, 276 Gb of sequence data and 120 million or so unique TCR beta sequences from approximately 180 million T cells were reported. About 320 gigabases of sequencing data and tens of millions of unique TCR sequences were included in an early release covering under 650 HLA-typed donors. Of the 350 to 450 genotyped donors, approximately 80% fell in the genetic ancestry cluster associated with self-reported Caucasian donors. The aim of the study was to test whether cataloging public T cell receptors could identify signatures of past pathogen exposure. The T cell repertoires of several hundred subjects were profiled by immunosequencing and related to cytomegalovirus serostatus. Along with the roughly 670-subject first cohort, a separate validation cohort of more than 90 different subjects was used. High-throughput TCR immunosequencing, statistical association of individual TCRs with disease status, and machine learning were combined to predict cytomegalovirus infection status. A later analysis re-analyzed previously published TCR beta repertoires from 600 to 850 donors and added high-resolution HLA genotyping to study TCR occurrence patterns. Rather than using new phenotypic data, the later analysis identified candidate immune exposures from TCR beta sequences and from how often those sequences occurred across donors. An earlier analysis of approximately 640 of the donors applied high-throughput TCR beta sequencing to assess whether each TCR beta V gene segment acted as functional or pseudogenic. Donor age, sex, ethnicity and CMV serostatus were compiled alongside the repertoire data. Genome-wide SNP genotypes for about three fifths of the roughly 700 donors were used in a later genetic analysis, which treated that subset as a discovery cohort. All discovery cohort repertoires had been generated using a single sequencing platform. HLA typing covered class I and class II loci at four-digit resolution. Typing coverage differed by locus: A, B, C, DRB1 and DQB1 were typed in about 629-640 donors, DQA1 in 522, DPA1 in some 570, and DPB1 in approximately 450. About five DR-DQ haplotypes were handled as single units for association and clustering, since linkage in the cohort was strong. Among 300 to 500 genotyped donors of the cohort, an average of approximately 200,000 unique TCR beta nucleotide sequences was sequenced per donor, of which about 20% were non-productive.

In total, more than 500 healthy bone marrow donors made up the cohort. At the time of sampling, every cohort member was nominally healthy, though immune exposures that went unrecorded were likely present. The donor was CMV seropositive and was included in the group of some 290 seropositive cohort members. A peripheral blood sample was provided by each donor, and peripheral blood mononuclear cells were used for TCR beta sequencing. The Qiagen DNeasy Blood Extraction Kit was used to extract genomic DNA from the blood cell samples. Based on the germline V gene, the CDR1 and CDR2 sequences are MGHDK and SYGVNS. CDR3 length: 15 amino acids, cysteine to phenylalanine. Only the CDR3 DNA stays, 45 bases, in frame from base 1. Trimmed from V: 4 bases; trimmed from J: 4 bases; junction bases lacking a gene match: 7. The paper as a whole reports these results and caveats: In a later analysis, about 17,000 TCR beta sequences were associated with specific HLA alleles at a false discovery rate of 0.05. An earlier analysis of several hundred of the donors showed that most TCR beta V segments appeared in productive rearrangements either about 87% or about 30% of the time, which broadly matched IMGT annotations. Strong co-occurrence of HLA alleles, especially DR and DQ, made assigning TCR associations to individual alleles difficult. V-gene and J-gene trimming of TCR beta chains was associated with a missense DCLRE1C variant in a later genetic analysis, and the association was replicated in an independent cohort. Sequencing depth was assumed to be roughly uniform across donors in the presence/absence analyses, though that assumption may not hold. A later analysis found that HLA-associated TCR beta chains were more clonally expanded and had lower generation probabilities than equally common non-associated chains. For the cohort, immune exposure information was limited to CMV serostatus. Correlated functional status among segregating V segments might reflect linkage disequilibrium, but an unknown experimental factor could not be ruled out. In the study, about 150 TCR beta chains were listed as associated with cytomegalovirus. The earlier analysis of 587 of the donors excluded roughly 17 rarely observed V segments, including chromosome 9 orphons, because counts were too low. HLA typing was unavailable for some donors at each locus, so association tests used only the typed subset. According to a later analysis, parvovirus B19, influenza, CMV and Epstein-Barr virus appeared linked to several top co-occurrence clusters. In this cohort, only TCR beta chains were sequenced, and detectable features were limited by the absence of alpha or paired-chain data. Most TCR sequences were observed very rarely across donors, whereas some public TCRs were present in many individuals. A later genetic analysis reported fewer N-insertions in productive TCRs among donors in an Asian-associated ancestry cluster than the roughly 700-donor mean. A later analysis found that TCR association rates varied across HLA loci, with DRB1 alleles showing the most associated TCRs and HLA-C alleles the fewest. A further reported finding was that TCR beta sequences accurately predicted the HLA-A and HLA-B alleles for most subjects in the first cohort. Some IMGT-functional V segments, including TRBV6-2 and TRBV6-3, could not be distinguished by the 87-base-pair reads and were therefore excluded. Three of the identified cytomegalovirus-associated TCR beta chains were confirmed in vitro to be specific for cytomegalovirus antigens. Most CMV-associated TCR beta chains appeared to be HLA-restricted in a later analysis, and the HLA associations seemed to be driven largely by CMV exposure. In both the original and validation cohorts, the classifier was reported to diagnose cytomegalovirus status with high specificity and sensitivity. A group of highly shared sequence variants was considered likely to be a technical artifact of the sequencing pipeline. According to the authors, the approach could potentially be generalized to other disease states and immunological phenotypes.

Receptors were amplified or captured by the immunoSEQ multiplex PCR assay. A mixture of 60 forward primers for TCR Vbeta segments and 13 reverse primers for TCR Jbeta segments was used in the multiplex PCR. The CDR3 region of rearranged TCR beta genes was amplified from genomic DNA with a multiplex PCR assay. On the Illumina HiSeq System, the amplified TCR beta libraries were sequenced as 87-base-pair reads. For the original study's pipeline: A later analysis counted about 80 million unique TCR beta chains across the 550 to 700 repertoires, and 10 million to 11 million of these chains were shared by at least two donors. Raw reads were error-corrected and collapsed into unique sequences by a nearest-neighbor algorithm in which closely related sequences were merged to remove PCR and sequencing errors. To assign V, D and J gene segments, CDR3 sequences were aligned to IMGT reference sequences. For a sequence to be retained, a match of at least six nucleotides to both a V gene segment and a J gene segment was required. Rearrangements were called productive when the CDR3 lacked stop codons and stayed in frame with V and J; all others were non-productive. CDR3 was defined by IMGT convention, running from the second conserved V-encoded cysteine to the conserved J-encoded phenylalanine. The earlier analysis of approximately 590 of the donors excluded any sequence lacking an unambiguous match to a single V gene segment. In an earlier analysis of approximately 590 of the donors, V segments were called functional above 56.7% productive rearrangements and were called segregating when the between-donor standard deviation exceeded 5%. A statistical classification framework was developed to diagnose cytomegalovirus status using the catalog of TCR beta chain sequences. In a later analysis, TCR nucleotide sequences were compared against IMGT/GENE-DB human TR gene sequences so that V and J genes could be assigned. The TCRdist pipeline was used in a later analysis to assign CDR3 sequences and most-parsimonious VDJ recombination scenarios. In a later analysis, every TCR beta chain was defined by the combination of its CDR3 amino acid sequence and its V-gene family, and reads without a unique V-gene family were dropped. A later analysis removed 600 or so highly shared, low-generation-probability nucleotide sequences to deal with suspected cross-contamination and a sequencing artifact. A later analysis calculated a clonal expansion index for each public chain from normalized within-repertoire ranks of inferred template counts. In a later analysis, generation probabilities were computed with a VDJ recombination model fitted to out-of-frame rearrangements, and the resulting probabilities were checked against IGoR. Hypergeometric tests were used in a later analysis to score TCR-TCR, TCR-HLA and TCR-CMV co-occurrence, with a repertoire-size bias correction applied to the TCR pairs. A later analysis estimated false discovery rates by permuting HLA or CMV assignments 20 times. In a later analysis, co-occurring TCRs were grouped using DBSCAN, with TCRdist sequence similarity added in when clustering inside HLA-allele-positive subsets. Repertoires with fewer than 30,000 or more than 120,000 public chains were left out of co-occurrence clustering, as were about 5 repertoires with anomalous nucleotide sharing. The clones in this table, taken by TCRdb from immuneACCESS, are in-frame only. Not every clone is retained; where verified, under half of the shortfall comes from an unresolved V gene, and the cause of the rest is unknown. V and J calls plus clone size are reproduced from that table; the DNA served to infer D and trimming. In all, the sample holds around 250,000 clones, and 80% to 85% of those were seen once. About 8% of the sample comes from the top ten.

About this clone itself: What antigen it recognizes has not been identified. No much larger clonotype is one base removed from it; base qualities were not supplied.

The rearrangement combines TRBV25-1 with TRBJ1-3, and TRBD1 aligns with 7 junction nucleotides. The clonotype was recovered from a woman aged 60 to 75 in good health and CMV-seropositive. Sequencing was carried out using PBMCs. The DNA sequence is TGTGCCAGCAGTGCTAGGGGGCTCTCAGGAAACACCATATATTTT. Its protein reads: CASSARGLSGNTIYF.